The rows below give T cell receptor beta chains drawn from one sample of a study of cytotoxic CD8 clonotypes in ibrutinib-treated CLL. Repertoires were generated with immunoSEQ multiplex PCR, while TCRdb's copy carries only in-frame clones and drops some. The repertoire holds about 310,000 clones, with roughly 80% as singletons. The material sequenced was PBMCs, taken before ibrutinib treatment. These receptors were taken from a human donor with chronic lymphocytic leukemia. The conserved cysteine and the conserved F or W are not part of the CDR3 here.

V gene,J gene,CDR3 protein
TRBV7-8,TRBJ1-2,ASSLARDGTVYGYT
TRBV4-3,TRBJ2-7,ASSQEQGMRQY
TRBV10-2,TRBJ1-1,ASSPDRGLTEAF
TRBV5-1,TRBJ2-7,ASSIGWPTYEQY
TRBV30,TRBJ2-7,AWREGGPYEQY
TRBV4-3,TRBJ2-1,ASSQAGGPLDEQF
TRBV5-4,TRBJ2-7,ASSSQGGSDEQY
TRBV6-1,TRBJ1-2,ASSERGSLVWYGYT
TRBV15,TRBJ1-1,ATSRAGTQDTEAF
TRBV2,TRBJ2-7,ASSRGTLYEQY
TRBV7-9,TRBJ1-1,ASSSGQTNTEAF
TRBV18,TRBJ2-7,ASSPTSGWGFYEQY
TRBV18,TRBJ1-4,ASSPSGDHREKLF
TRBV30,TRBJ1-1,AWSDRDGEAF
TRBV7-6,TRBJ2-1,ASSFAGGLLSEQF
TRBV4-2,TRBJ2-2,ASSQDHRSGELF
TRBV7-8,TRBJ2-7,ASSSSGGTLYEQY
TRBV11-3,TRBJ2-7,ASSPDRLAGEDEQY
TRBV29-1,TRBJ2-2,SVENPFGELF
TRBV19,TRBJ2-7,ASSRGPPDEQY
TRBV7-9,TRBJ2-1,ASSKYLAGTYNEQF
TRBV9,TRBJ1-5,ASSVSGGGQPQH
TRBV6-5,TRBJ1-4,ASSLYSGNEKLF
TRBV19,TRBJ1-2,ASSQKGLVYGYT
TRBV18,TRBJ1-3,ASSPSPTTSGNTIY
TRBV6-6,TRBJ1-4,ASSYSWDSLNEKLF
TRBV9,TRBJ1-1,ASSANTEAF
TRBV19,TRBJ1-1,ASIHTSGRGLNTEAF
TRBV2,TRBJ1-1,ASASTGADTEAF
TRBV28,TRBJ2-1,ASSAPRRDRGNEQF
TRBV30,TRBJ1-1,AWIPDGGRDTEAF
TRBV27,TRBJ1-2,ASSLGAGYGYT
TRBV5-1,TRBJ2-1,ASSLGLARNYNEQF
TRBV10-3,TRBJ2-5,AISDIANYQETQY
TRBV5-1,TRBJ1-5,ARGGAVNQPQH
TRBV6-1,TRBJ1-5,ASSEALGTGVPNQPQH
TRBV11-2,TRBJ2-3,ASSLEGQRSTDTQY
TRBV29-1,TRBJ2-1,SVEGVAGGKYNEQF
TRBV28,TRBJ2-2,ASSLEFRASNTGELF
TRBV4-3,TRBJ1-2,ASSQDLRTATIYGYT
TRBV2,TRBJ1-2,ASSEGQYYGYT
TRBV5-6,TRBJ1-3,ASSYSMGSGNTIY
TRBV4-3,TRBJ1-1,ASSLGTEAF
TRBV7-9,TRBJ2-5,ASTSGRAVGQETQY
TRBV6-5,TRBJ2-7,ASTRGPSYEQY